The clone carrying this T cell receptor (beta chain) was observed a handful of times. Other DNA sequences in this sample translate to the same CDR3. This sample stems from a study of blood T cell repertoires in COVID-19. Looking at the study overall: The study drew acute and convalescent COVID-19 samples from the United States, Italy and Spain.

Participant-reported clinical history was the basis for cohort assignment. TCRdb's copy holds only in-frame clones and misses some; the assay was immunoSEQ multiplex PCR. The table records 110,000 to 150,000 clones, 70% to 90% of them present only once. Trimming took 2 bases from V and 0 from J, leaving 5 bases between them. CDR1 and CDR2 from the germline V gene are MNHEY and SVGEGT. CDR3 size: 14 residues. The sample comprised PBMCs or T cells enriched from blood (not recorded which). The chain links TRBV6-2 or TRBV6-3 to TRBJ1-5, with D hard to call. The clonotype was recovered from a man aged 50 to 59 who had recovered from COVID-19. The chain's CDR3 is CASSYSYSNQPQHF. CDR3 DNA: TGTGCCAGCAGTTACAGCTATAGCAATCAGCCCCAGCATTTT.